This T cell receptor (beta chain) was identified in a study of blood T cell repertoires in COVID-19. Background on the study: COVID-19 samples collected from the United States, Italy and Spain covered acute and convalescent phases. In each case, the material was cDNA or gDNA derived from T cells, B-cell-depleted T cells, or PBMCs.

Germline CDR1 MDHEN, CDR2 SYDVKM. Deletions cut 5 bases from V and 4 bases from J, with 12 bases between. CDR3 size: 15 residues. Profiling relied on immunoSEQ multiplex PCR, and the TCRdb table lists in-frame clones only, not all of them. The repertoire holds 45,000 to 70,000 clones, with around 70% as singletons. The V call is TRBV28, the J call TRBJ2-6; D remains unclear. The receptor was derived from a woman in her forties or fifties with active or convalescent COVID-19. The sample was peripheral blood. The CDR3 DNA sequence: TGTGCCAGCAGTGTTCTCCCTCTGGGGGCCAACGTCCTGACTTTC. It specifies CASSVLPLGANVLTF.